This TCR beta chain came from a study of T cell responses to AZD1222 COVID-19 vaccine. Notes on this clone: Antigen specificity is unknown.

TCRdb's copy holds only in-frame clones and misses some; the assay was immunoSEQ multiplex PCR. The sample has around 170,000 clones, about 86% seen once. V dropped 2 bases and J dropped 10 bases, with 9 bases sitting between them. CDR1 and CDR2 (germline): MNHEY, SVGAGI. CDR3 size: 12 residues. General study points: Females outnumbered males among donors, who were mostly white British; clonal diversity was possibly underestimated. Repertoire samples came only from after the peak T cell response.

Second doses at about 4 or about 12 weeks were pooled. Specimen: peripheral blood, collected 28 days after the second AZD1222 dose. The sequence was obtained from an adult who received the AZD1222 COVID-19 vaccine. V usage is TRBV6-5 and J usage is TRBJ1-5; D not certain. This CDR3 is CASSYPSSPQHF. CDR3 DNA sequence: TGTGCCAGCAGTTACCCCTCTAGTCCCCAGCATTTT.